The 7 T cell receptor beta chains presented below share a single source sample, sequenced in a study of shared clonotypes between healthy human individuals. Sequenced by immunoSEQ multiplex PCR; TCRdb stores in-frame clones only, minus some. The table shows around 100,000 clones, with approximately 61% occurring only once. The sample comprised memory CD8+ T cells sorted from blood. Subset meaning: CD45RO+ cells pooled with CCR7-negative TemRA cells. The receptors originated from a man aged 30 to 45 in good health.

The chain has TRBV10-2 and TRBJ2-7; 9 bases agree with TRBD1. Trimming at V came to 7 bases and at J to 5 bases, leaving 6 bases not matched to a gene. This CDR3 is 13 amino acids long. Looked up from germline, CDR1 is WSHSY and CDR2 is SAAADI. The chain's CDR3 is CASTRDRVDEQYF. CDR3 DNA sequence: TGCGCCAGCACGCGGGACAGGGTGGACGAGCAGTACTTC.

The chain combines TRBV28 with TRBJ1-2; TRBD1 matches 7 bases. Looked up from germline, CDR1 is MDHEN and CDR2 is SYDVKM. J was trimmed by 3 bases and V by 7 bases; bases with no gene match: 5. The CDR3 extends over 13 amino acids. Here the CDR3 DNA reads TGTGCCAGCAATGGACAGGACTACTATGGCTACACCTTC. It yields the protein CASNGQDYYGYTF.

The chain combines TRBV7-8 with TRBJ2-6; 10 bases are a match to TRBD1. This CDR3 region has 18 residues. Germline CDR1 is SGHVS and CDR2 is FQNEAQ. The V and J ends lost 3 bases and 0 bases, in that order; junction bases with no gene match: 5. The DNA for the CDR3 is TGTGCCAGCAGCTTGTTGACAGGGGGCCTCTCTGGGGCCAACGTCCTGACTTTC. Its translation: CASSLLTGGLSGANVLTF. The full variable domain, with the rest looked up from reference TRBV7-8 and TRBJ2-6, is GAGVSQSPRYKVAKRGQDVALRCDPISGHVSLFWYQQALGQGPEFLTYFQNEAQLDKSGLPSDRFFAERPEGSVSTLKIQRTQQEDSAVYLCASSLLTGGLSGANVLTFGAGSRLTVL.

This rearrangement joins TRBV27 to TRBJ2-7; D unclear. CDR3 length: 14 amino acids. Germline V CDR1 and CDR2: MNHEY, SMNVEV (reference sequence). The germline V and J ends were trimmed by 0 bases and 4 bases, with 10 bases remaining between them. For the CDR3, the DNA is TGTGCCAGCAGTTTATCGCCAGTGGGGTACGAGCAGTACTTC. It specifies CASSLSPVGYEQYF.

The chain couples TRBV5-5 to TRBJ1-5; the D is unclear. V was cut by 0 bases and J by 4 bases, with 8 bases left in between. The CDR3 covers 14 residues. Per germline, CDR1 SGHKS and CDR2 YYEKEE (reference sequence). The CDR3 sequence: CASSLETGNQPQHF. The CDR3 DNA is TGTGCCAGCAGCTTGGAAACCGGTAATCAGCCCCAGCATTTT.

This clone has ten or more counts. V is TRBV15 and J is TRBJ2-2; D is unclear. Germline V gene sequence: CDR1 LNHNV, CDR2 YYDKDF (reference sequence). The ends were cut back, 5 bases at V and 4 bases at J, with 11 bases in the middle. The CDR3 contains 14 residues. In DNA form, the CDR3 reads TGTGCCACCAGCGGCGGCTCACCCACCGGGGAGCTGTTTTTT. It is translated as CATSGGSPTGELFF.

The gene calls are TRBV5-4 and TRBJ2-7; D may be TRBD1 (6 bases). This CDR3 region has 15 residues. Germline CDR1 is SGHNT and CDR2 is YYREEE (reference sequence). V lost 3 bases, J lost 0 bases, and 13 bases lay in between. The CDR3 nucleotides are TGTGCCAGCAGCTCCGGAATGGACAGCTCCTACGAGCAGTACTTC. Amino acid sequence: CASSSGMDSSYEQYF.